One sample yielded the 24 T cell receptor beta chains listed below, sequenced in a study of control samples from healthy donors and cancer patients. Data came from immunoSEQ multiplex PCR; TCRdb stores just in-frame clones and leaves some out. This sample has roughly 200,000 clones, with roughly 91% found just once. Sequenced: blood. These receptors were collected from a man aged 18 to 29 in good health.

The chain joins TRBV9 to TRBJ2-7; tentative D call: TRBD2 (6 bases). Germline V gives CDR1 SGDLS, CDR2 YYNGEE. V shed 0 bases and J shed 3 bases, with 13 bases lying between them. The CDR3 extends over 15 amino acids. Here the CDR3 DNA reads TGTGCCAGCAGCGTAGGATCGGGAGCTCTCTACGAGCAGTACTTC. This encodes CASSVGSGALYEQYF.

V and J are TRBV15 and TRBJ1-1, with D possibly TRBD1 on 5 matching bases. This CDR3 has 10 residues. Trimming cost V 5 bases and J 7 bases, with 5 bases left between them. Germline CDR1 is LNHNV and CDR2 is YYDKDF (reference sequence). The CDR3 DNA sequence: TGTGCCACCAGCGGGGGTGAAGCTTTCTTT. It specifies CATSGGEAFF.

The chain carries TRBV6-5 and TRBJ1-2, with D possibly TRBD1 on 6 matching bases. The CDR3 length is 14 residues. The germline V gene encodes CDR1 MNHEY and CDR2 SVGAGI. V gave up 6 bases and J gave up 2 bases, with 13 bases separating them. The CDR3 coding sequence is TGTGCCAGCAGGAGGGCGGGGACAAACTATGGCTACACCTTC. This encodes CASRRAGTNYGYTF.

This chain connects TRBV23-1 to TRBJ2-2; D is unresolved. TRBV23-1 is given ORF status, its function remaining uncertain. V was pared by 0 bases and J by 5 bases, with 19 bases between. The CDR3 extends over 18 amino acids. For the CDR3, the DNA is TGCGCCAGCAGTCAATCGTTCCTCGCCCGTGGTTGGACCGGGGAGCTGTTTTTT. This translates into CASSQSFLARGWTGELFF.

The chain has TRBV5-6 and TRBJ2-5; 12 nucleotides line up with TRBD2. Germline lookup yields CDR1 SGHDT and CDR2 YYEEEE. There are 15 residues in the CDR3. V gave up 1 base and J gave up 4 bases; unmatched junction bases: 2. Written as DNA, the CDR3 is TGTGCCAGCAGCTTGCTAGCGGGGGGGCGAGAGACCCAGTACTTC. Translating gives CASSLLAGGRETQYF.

The genes are TRBV18 and TRBJ2-1; the match to TRBD1 covers 7 bases. The CDR3 is 13 residues long. Germline values: CDR1 KGHSH, CDR2 LQKENI. J lost 5 bases, V lost 4 bases, and 2 bases had no gene match. This CDR3 reads CASSQGTDNEQFF. The CDR3 nucleotides are TGTGCCAGCTCACAGGGGACAGACAATGAGCAGTTCTTC.

The CDR3 loop reads CASNQGITTNEKLFF. Here the CDR3 DNA reads TGTGCCAGCAACCAGGGGATTACAACTAATGAAAAACTGTTTTTT. The V call is TRBV6-5, the J call TRBJ1-4, with D perhaps TRBD1 (6 bases). The CDR3 spans 15 residues. The ends were cut back, 7 bases at V and 0 bases at J, with 12 bases in the middle. The germline gives CDR1 MNHEY, CDR2 SVGAGI.

The gene calls are TRBV6-4 and TRBJ1-6, with a possible D match to TRBD1 (5 bases). The CDR3 runs to 15 residues. Looked up from germline, CDR1 is MRHNA and CDR2 is SNTAGT. Trimming shortened V by 0 bases and J by 13 bases, and 16 bases separated the two germline ends. The DNA for the CDR3 is TGTGCCAGCAGTGACTCGGGTGGGGCCTCTCGGCCCCTCCACTTT. This translates into CASSDSGGASRPLHF.

This sequence joins TRBV2 and TRBJ1-5; D ambiguous. The CDR3 spans 15 residues. V was cut by 3 bases and J by 5 bases, with 14 bases left in between. The germline gives CDR1 SNHLY, CDR2 FYNNEI. The CDR3 DNA sequence: TGTGCCAGCAGTGACCCAAGGGCAGGTTATCAGCCCCAGCATTTT. Translated, it gives CASSDPRAGYQPQHF.

The chain recombines TRBV4-2 with TRBJ1-4; the D gene is possibly TRBD1 (6 bases). Germline-derived CDR1 and CDR2 are LGHNA and YNFKEQ. The CDR3 extends over 17 amino acids. The V gene lost 0 bases and the J gene lost 6 bases, with 17 bases spanning the gap. CDR3: CASSQDFLQGSYEKLFF. The DNA for the CDR3 is TGTGCCAGCAGCCAAGATTTCTTGCAGGGGAGTTATGAAAAACTGTTTTTT.

This rearrangement joins TRBV15 to TRBJ2-7, with 8 bases aligning to TRBD2. V gave up 1 base and J gave up 2 bases; unmatched junction bases: 4. The CDR3 runs to 15 residues. CDR1 and CDR2 from the germline V gene are LNHNV and YYDKDF (reference sequence). The CDR3 nucleotides are TGTGCCACCAGCAGAGCGGGGGGGCCAACCTACGAGCAGTACTTC. Residues: CATSRAGGPTYEQYF. The entire variable domain, with the rest obtained from reference TRBV15 and TRBJ2-7, is as follows: DAMVIQNPRYQVTQFGKPVTLSCSQTLNHNVMYWYQQKSSQAPKLLFHYYDKDFNNEADTPDNFQSRRPNTSFCFLDIRSPGLGDTAMYLCATSRAGGPTYEQYFGPGTRLTVT.

This clone was counted a single time. A read error may be the cause here, since a much bigger clone is one base away. V and J are TRBV28 and TRBJ1-1; D not certain. V was cut by 5 bases and J by 2 bases, with 3 bases left in between. CDR3 length: 11 residues. Germline CDR1 MDHEN, CDR2 SYDVKM. The CDR3 loop reads CASSDNTEAFF. As DNA, the CDR3 is TGTGCCAGCAGTGATAACACTGAAGCTTTCTTT.

Concerning this clone itself: This CDR3 is also generated by other DNA sequences in the sample. V usage is TRBV2 and J usage is TRBJ2-1; D not certain. Germline CDR1 and CDR2: SNHLY and FYNNEI. The CDR3 spans 10 residues. The ends were cut back, 4 bases at V and 10 bases at J, with 5 bases in the middle. Here the CDR3 DNA reads TGTGCCAGCAGTGTGGGGGAGCAGTTCTTC. Residues: CASSVGEQFF.

J is TRBJ1-4 and V is TRBV2; TRBD1 is a possible D gene (5 bases). This CDR3 region has 15 residues. V gave up 6 bases and J gave up 5 bases, with 16 bases separating them. Germline CDR1 reads SNHLY; CDR2 reads FYNNEI. The CDR3 loop is CASRGTSTPNEKLFF. In DNA form, the CDR3 reads TGTGCCAGCAGGGGGACTTCGACCCCAAATGAAAAACTGTTTTTT.

This chain joins TRBV5-5 and TRBJ2-2; possibly TRBD1 for D (6 bases). Germline assignment: CDR1 SGHKS and CDR2 YYEKEE (reference sequence). Trimming removed 4 bases from V and 0 bases from J, with 13 bases in between. The CDR3 totals 16 residues. CDR3 amino acids: CASSPGVVANTGELFF. The CDR3 bases are TGTGCCAGCAGCCCAGGGGTGGTGGCGAACACCGGGGAGCTGTTTTTT. The entire variable domain, with the rest obtained from reference TRBV5-5 and TRBJ2-2, is as follows: DAGVTQSPTHLIKTRGQQVTLRCSPISGHKSVSWYQQVLGQGPQFIFQYYEKEERGRGNFPDRFSARQFPNYSSELNVNALLLGDSALYLCASSPGVVANTGELFFGEGSRLTVL.

The chain couples TRBV9 to TRBJ2-1; D call uncertain. CDR3 length: 14 amino acids. Germline values: CDR1 SGDLS, CDR2 YYNGEE. Trimming left V 2 bases short and J 11 bases short, with 17 bases between. The chain's CDR3 is CASSVVTSGQQQFF. In DNA form, the CDR3 reads TGTGCCAGCAGCGTGGTCACCTCAGGCCAGCAGCAGTTCTTC.

The J gene is TRBJ1-5, the V gene TRBV6-5, with D possibly TRBD1 on 6 matching bases. The CDR3 has 13 residues. Germline CDR1 and CDR2: MNHEY and SVGAGI. The germline V and J ends were trimmed by 8 bases and 9 bases, with 17 bases remaining between them. CDR3 sequence (DNA): TGTGCCAGCCTCGAATCCACAGGGCGGCCCCAGCATTTT. Translation: CASLESTGRPQHF.

The chain employs TRBV12-5 and TRBJ2-3; no firm D call. The CDR3 is 11 amino acids. Deletions cut 7 bases from V and 1 base from J, with 3 bases between. Germline values: CDR1 LGHNT, CDR2 FRNRAP. Here the CDR3 DNA reads TGTGCTAGTGCCGGCACAGATACGCAGTATTTT. As protein: CASAGTDTQYF.

This clone was picked up one time. The chain carries TRBV3-1 (or the pseudogene TRBV3-2) and TRBJ2-3; 7 nucleotides align to TRBD1. J was trimmed by 4 bases and V by 4 bases; bases with no gene match: 2. The CDR3 sequence is 13 residues long. CDR1 and CDR2 (germline): LGHDT, YNNKEL (reference sequence). CDR3 in DNA: TGTGCCAGCAGCCCCACAGGGGCAGATACGCAGTATTTT. It codes for CASSPTGADTQYF.

The CDR3 coding sequence is TGTGCCAGCAGCTTATTGCCCCTAGCGGGGGGGTACAATGAGCAGTTCTTC. This encodes CASSLLPLAGGYNEQFF. This rearrangement joins TRBV7-3 to TRBJ2-1, with 12 bases that match TRBD2. This CDR3 region has 17 residues. Germline V CDR1 and CDR2: SGHTA, FQGTGA. V trimming: 2 bases; J trimming: 4 bases; junction bases outside the gene matches: 6. Looking up the rest from reference TRBV7-3 and TRBJ2-1 gives the full variable domain: GAGVSQTPSNKVTEKGKYVELRCDPISGHTALYWYRQSLGQGPEFLIYFQGTGAADDSGLPNDRFFAVRPEGSVSTLKIQRTERGDSAVYLCASSLLPLAGGYNEQFFGPGTRLTVL.

The chain is built from TRBV19 and TRBJ2-2; 10 bases line up with TRBD1. The V gene's germline CDR1 is LNHDA and CDR2 SQIVND (reference sequence). The V gene end was trimmed by 3 bases and the J gene end by 4 bases; junction bases not matched to a gene: 5. The CDR3 totals 16 residues. DNA of the CDR3: TGTGCCAGTAGTATCACCGGACAGGGGGTCACCGGGGAGCTGTTTTTT. Translation gives CASSITGQGVTGELFF.

The V and J genes are TRBV11-2 and TRBJ2-3; 11 bases are shared with TRBD2. V dropped 0 bases and J dropped 2; count of bases not matched to a gene: 4. CDR1 and CDR2 from the germline V gene are SGHAT and FQNNGV. The CDR3 is 17 amino acids. The CDR3 DNA is TGTGCCAGCAGCTTAGAACTAGCGGGGGCTATCACAGATACGCAGTATTTT. Protein sequence: CASSLELAGAITDTQYF.

The V and J genes are TRBV7-2 and TRBJ2-2; D unresolved. This CDR3 region has 15 residues. The germline CDR1 and CDR2 sequences are SGHTA and FQGNSA. V lost 4 bases to trimming and J lost 8 bases, with 17 bases between them. The CDR3 bases are TGTGCCAGCAGCTCTGATGGATATATTAGGGGGGAGCTGTTTTTT. Translated: CASSSDGYIRGELFF. The full variable domain, with the rest looked up from reference TRBV7-2 and TRBJ2-2, is GAGVSQSPSNKVTEKGKDVELRCDPISGHTALYWYRQSLGQGLEFLIYFQGNSAPDKSGLPSDRFSAERTGGSVSTLTIQRTQQEDSAVYLCASSSDGYIRGELFFGEGSRLTVL.

The chain recombines TRBV14 with TRBJ1-4; D not certain. CDR1 is SGHDN, CDR2 FVKESK, per germline. Deletions cut 1 base from V and 7 bases from J, with 4 bases between. The CDR3 extends over 12 amino acids. CDR3 nucleotide sequence: TGTGCCAGCAGCCAAGTCGGTGAAAAACTGTTTTTT. It encodes CASSQVGEKLFF.